This T cell receptor beta chain comes out of a study of siplizumab effects on memory and regulatory T cells. Study-wide points: Proliferating Tregs' suppressive function in siplizumab cultures went unconfirmed. Naive T cells appeared more varied than memory cells and looked like key alloresponse contributors.

Assay used: immunoSEQ multiplex PCR; TCRdb lists only in-frame clones, some missing. This sample has tens of thousands of clones, with around 94% found just once. Trimming removed 10 bases at V and 0 bases at J, with 13 bases between. This CDR3 has 13 amino acids. CDR1 and CDR2 from the germline V gene are MNHEY and SMNVEV (reference sequence). Comment on this clone: Antigen: not known.

This receptor was taken from a human donor in good health. This chain joins TRBV27 and TRBJ2-7, with D maybe TRBD2 (6 bases). Sample: non-Treg CD4+ T cells sorted from blood. CDR3 in amino acids: CATAGRGSYEQYF. CDR3 DNA: TGTGCCACAGCGGGTCGGGGCTCCTACGAGCAGTACTTC.